These 3 T cell receptor beta chains share one sample of origin, sequenced in a study of T cells after yellow fever vaccination. TCRdb fed the 5' RACE reads into MiXCR, producing one record per CDR3 protein. The data show around 550,000 distinct CDR3 sequences, 15% to 20% seen once. The input for sequencing was PBMCs, taken 15 days after the yellow fever booster vaccination. These TCRs come from a man aged 25-40 years who received the YFV17D yellow fever vaccine.

The V call is TRBV29-1, the J call TRBJ2-3; TRBD2 matches at 9 bases. V lost 4 bases to trimming and J lost 2 bases; unmatched junction nucleotides: 4. The CDR3 extends over 14 amino acids. CDR1 is SQVTM, CDR2 ANQGSEA, per germline. The CDR3 loop is CSVASGRNTDTQYF. DNA for the CDR3: TGCAGCGTTGCCAGCGGGAGGAACACAGATACGCAGTATTTT.

J is TRBJ2-1 and V is TRBV6-2 or TRBV6-3; the D gene could be TRBD1 or TRBD2 (6 bases each). The CDR3 runs 13 residues. The V and J ends lost 7 bases and 2 bases respectively, with 9 bases between them. From germline, CDR1 is MNHEY and CDR2 SVGEGT. The CDR3 DNA reads TGTGCCAGCATAGGGGGGACCTACAATGAGCAGTTCTTC. It yields the protein CASIGGTYNEQFF.

This chain connects TRBV4-2 to TRBJ2-1; D uncertain. This CDR3 contains 16 residues. Deletions cut 2 bases from V and 2 bases from J, with 13 bases between. Germline V CDR1 and CDR2: LGHNA, YNFKEQ. CDR3 sequence: CASSQSTPGTYNEQFF. CDR3 DNA sequence: TGTGCCAGCAGCCAATCGACCCCAGGAACCTACAATGAGCAGTTCTTC.